The TCR beta chain described here comes from a study of blood T cell repertoires in COVID-19. Germline V gene lookup returns CDR1 SGHRS and CDR2 YFSETQ. The CDR3 is 14 residues long. After removal of 4 bases from V and 3 bases from J, the junction contained 7 bases not matched to a gene. In the original analysis: Amplification of reference gene primers was used by the study to estimate nucleated cell counts. Assay used: immunoSEQ multiplex PCR; TCRdb lists only in-frame clones, some missing. The DNA was the basis for D and trimming; V, J and clone size are from that table. The sample lists about 160,000 clones; approximately 87% were seen once.

Material for sequencing was peripheral blood. The sequence was collected from a woman aged 70-85 years with COVID-19, enrolled during active disease. V is TRBV5-1 and J is TRBJ2-7; 7 bases match TRBD2. CDR3 nucleotide sequence: TGCGCCAGCAGCCTCTCCGGGGGGAACTACGAGCAGTACTTC. Protein sequence: CASSLSGGNYEQYF.